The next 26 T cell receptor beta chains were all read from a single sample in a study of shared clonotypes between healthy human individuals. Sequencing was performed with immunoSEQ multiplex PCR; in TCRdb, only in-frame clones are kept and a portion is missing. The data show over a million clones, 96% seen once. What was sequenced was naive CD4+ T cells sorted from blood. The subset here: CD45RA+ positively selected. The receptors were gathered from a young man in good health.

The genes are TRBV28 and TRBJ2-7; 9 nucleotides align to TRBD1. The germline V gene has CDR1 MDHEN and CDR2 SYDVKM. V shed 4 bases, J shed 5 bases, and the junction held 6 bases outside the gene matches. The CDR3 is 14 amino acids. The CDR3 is CASSSGTGTHEQYF. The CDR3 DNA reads TGTGCCAGCAGTTCTGGGACAGGGACACACGAGCAGTACTTC.

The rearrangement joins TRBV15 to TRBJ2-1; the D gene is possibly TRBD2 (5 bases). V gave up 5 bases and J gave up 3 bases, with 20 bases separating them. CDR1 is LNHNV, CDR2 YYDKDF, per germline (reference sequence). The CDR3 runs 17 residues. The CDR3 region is CATSRYTRTRYYNEQFF. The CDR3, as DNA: TGTGCCACCAGCCGATATACTAGGACCAGATACTACAATGAGCAGTTCTTC.

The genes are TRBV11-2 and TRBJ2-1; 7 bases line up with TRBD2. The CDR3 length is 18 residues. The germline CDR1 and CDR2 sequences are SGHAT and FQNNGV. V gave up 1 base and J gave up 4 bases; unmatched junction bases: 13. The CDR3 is CASSLGAIGTSEYNEQFF. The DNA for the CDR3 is TGTGCCAGCAGCTTAGGAGCTATTGGAACTAGCGAATACAATGAGCAGTTCTTC. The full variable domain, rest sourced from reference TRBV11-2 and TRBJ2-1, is EAGVAQSPRYKIIEKRQSVAFWCNPISGHATLYWYQQILGQGPKLLIQFQNNGVVDDSQLPKDRFSAERLKGVDSTLKIQPAKLEDSAVYLCASSLGAIGTSEYNEQFFGPGTRLTVL.

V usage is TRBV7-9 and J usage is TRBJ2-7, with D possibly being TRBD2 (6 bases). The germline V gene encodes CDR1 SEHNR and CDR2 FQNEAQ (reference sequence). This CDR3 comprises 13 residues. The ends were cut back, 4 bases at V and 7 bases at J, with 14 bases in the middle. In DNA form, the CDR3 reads TGTGCCAGCAGCTCACGCCCGGGGGTTGAGCAGTACTTC. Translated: CASSSRPGVEQYF.

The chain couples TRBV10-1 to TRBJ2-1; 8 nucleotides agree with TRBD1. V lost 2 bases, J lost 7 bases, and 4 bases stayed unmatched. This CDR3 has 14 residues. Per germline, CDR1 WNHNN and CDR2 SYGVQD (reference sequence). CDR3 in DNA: TGCGCCAGCAGTGAGCCACGGACAGGGAATGAGCAGTTCTTC. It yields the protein CASSEPRTGNEQFF.

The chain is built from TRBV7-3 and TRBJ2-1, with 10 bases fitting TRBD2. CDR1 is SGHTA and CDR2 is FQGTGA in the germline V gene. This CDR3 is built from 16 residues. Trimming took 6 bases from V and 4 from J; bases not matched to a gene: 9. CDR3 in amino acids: CASRRTSGAAYNEQFF. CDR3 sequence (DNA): TGTGCCAGCAGGAGGACTAGCGGAGCAGCTTACAATGAGCAGTTCTTC.

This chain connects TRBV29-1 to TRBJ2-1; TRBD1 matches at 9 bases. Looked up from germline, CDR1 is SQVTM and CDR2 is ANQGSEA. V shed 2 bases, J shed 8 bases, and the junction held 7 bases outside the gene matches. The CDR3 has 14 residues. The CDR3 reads CSVENRGRQDEQFF. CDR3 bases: TGCAGCGTTGAAAACAGGGGGCGTCAGGATGAGCAGTTCTTC.

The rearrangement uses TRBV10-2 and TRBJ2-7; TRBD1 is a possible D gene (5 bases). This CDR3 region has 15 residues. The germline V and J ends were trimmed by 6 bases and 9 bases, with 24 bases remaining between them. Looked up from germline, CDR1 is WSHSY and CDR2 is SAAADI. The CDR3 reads CASSATGVQFSGQYF. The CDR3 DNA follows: TGCGCCAGCAGCGCTACAGGTGTTCAGTTCTCAGGGCAGTACTTC.

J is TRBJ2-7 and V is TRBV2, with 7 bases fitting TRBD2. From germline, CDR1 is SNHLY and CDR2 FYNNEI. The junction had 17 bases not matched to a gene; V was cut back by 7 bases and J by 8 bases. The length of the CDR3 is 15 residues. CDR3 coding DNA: TGTGCCAGCAAGGGGCAGGGAGGGATCCTCGCCCAGCAGTACTTC. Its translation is CASKGQGGILAQQYF. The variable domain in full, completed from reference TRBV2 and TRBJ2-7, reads EPEVTQTPSHQVTQMGQEVILRCVPISNHLYFYWYRQILGQKVEFLVSFYNNEISEKSEIFDDQFSVERPDGSNFTLKIRSTKLEDSAMYFCASKGQGGILAQQYFGPGTRLTVT.

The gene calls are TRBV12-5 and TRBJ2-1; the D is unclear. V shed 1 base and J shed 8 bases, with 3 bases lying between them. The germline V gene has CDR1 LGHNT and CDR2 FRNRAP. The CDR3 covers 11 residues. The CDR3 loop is CASGLGDEQFF. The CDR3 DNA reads TGTGCTAGTGGTTTGGGAGATGAGCAGTTCTTC.

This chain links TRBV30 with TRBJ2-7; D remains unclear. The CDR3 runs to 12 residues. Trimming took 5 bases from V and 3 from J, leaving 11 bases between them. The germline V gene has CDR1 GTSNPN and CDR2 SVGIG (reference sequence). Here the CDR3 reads CAWSLTHYEQYF. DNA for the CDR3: TGTGCCTGGTCTTTGACTCACTACGAGCAGTACTTC.

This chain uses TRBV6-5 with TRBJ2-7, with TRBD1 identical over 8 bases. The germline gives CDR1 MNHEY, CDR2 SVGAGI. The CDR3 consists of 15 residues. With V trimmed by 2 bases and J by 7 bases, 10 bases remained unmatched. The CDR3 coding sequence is TGTGCCAGCAGTTACCTTCGTGGACAGGGACGGGAGCAGTACTTC. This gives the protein CASSYLRGQGREQYF.

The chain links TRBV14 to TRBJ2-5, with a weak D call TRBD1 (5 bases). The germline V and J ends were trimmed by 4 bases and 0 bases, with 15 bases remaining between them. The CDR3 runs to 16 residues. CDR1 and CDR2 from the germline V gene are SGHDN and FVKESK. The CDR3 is CASSPGRQLYQETQYF. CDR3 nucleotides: TGTGCCAGCAGCCCGGGCCGACAGCTATACCAAGAGACCCAGTACTTC.

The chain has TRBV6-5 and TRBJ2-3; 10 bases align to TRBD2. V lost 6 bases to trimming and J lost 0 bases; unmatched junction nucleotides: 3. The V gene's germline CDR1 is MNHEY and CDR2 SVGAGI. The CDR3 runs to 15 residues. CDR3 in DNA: TGTGCCAGCAGACGGACTAGCGGTAGCACAGATACGCAGTATTTT. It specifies CASRRTSGSTDTQYF.

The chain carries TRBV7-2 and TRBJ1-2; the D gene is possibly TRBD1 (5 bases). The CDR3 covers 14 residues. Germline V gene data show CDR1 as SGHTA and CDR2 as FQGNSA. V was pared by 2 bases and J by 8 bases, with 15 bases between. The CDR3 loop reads CASSLFAGTYGYTF. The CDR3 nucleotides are TGTGCCAGCAGCTTATTCGCAGGGACCTACGGCTACACCTTC.

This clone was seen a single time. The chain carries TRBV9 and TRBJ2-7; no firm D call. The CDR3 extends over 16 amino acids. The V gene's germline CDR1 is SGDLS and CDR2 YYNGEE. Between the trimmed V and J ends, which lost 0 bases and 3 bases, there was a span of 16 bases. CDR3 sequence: CASSVAITGPDYEQYF. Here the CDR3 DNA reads TGTGCCAGCAGCGTAGCTATAACGGGTCCAGACTACGAGCAGTACTTC.

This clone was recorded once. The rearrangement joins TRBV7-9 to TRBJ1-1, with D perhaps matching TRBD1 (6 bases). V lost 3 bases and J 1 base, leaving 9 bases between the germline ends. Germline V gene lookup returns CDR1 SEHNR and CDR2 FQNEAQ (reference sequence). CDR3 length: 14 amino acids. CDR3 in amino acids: CASSFGTSNTEAFF. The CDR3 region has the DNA TGTGCCAGCAGCTTCGGGACATCGAACACTGAAGCTTTCTTT.

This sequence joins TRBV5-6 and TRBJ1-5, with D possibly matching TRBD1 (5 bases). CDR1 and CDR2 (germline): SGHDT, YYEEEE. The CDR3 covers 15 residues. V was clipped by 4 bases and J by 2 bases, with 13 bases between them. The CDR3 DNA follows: TGTGCCAGCAGCAGAAGACAGATAGGCAATCAGCCCCAGCATTTT. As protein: CASSRRQIGNQPQHF.

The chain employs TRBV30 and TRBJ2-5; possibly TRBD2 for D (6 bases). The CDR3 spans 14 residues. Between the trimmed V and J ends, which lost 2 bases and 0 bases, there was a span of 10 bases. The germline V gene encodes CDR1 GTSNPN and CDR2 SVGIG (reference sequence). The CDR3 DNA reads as TGTGCCTGGAGTTACGGACTAAACCAAGAGACCCAGTACTTC. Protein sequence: CAWSYGLNQETQYF.

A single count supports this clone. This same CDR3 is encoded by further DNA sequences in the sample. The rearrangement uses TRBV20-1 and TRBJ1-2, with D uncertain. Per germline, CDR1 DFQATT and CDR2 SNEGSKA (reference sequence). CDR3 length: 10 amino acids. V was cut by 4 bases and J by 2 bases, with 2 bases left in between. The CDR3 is CSAKNYGYTF. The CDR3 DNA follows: TGCAGTGCTAAGAACTATGGCTACACCTTC.

The CDR3 DNA reads TGTGCCAGTAGTATCGGACTCAGGACTAATGAAAAACTGTTTTTT. Its protein is CASSIGLRTNEKLFF. This chain uses TRBV19 with TRBJ1-4, with unresolved D. The CDR3 has 15 residues. Germline CDR1 is LNHDA and CDR2 is SQIVND (reference sequence). With 3 bases removed from V and 2 bases from J, the gap between germline ends came to 10 bases.

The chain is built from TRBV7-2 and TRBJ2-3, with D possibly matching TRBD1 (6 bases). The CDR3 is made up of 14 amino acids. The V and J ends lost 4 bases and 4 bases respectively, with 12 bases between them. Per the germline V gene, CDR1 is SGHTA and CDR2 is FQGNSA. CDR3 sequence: CASSSRRGPDTQYF. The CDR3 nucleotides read TGTGCCAGCAGCTCGCGCAGGGGCCCAGATACGCAGTATTTT.

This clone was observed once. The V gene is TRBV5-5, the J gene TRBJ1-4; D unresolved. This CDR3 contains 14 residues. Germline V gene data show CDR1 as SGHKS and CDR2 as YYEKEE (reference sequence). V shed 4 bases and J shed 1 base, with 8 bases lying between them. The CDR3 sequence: CASSLSGTNEKLFF. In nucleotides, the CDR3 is TGTGCCAGCAGCCTTAGTGGAACTAATGAAAAACTGTTTTTT.

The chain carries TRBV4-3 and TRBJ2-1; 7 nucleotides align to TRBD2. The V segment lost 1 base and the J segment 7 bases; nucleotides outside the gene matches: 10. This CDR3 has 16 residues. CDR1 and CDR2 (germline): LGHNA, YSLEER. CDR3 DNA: TGCGCCAGCAGCCAAGTTGGAGAAGGGACTAAAAATGAGCAGTTCTTC. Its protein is CASSQVGEGTKNEQFF.

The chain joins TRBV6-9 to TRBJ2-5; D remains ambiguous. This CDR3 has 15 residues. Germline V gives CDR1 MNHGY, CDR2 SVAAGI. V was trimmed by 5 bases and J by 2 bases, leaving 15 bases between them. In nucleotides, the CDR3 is TGTGCCAGCAGTACCACACGTTGGATTCAAGAGACCCAGTACTTC. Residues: CASSTTRWIQETQYF.

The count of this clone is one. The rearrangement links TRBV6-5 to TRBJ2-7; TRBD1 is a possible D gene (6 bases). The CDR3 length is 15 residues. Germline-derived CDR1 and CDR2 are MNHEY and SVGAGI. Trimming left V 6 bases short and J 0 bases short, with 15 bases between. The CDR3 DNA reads TGTGCCAGCAGGTTACAGGGCTTTAGCTCCTACGAGCAGTACTTC. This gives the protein CASRLQGFSSYEQYF.